Reported below is one T cell receptor beta chain. Antigen unknown. The entry originates in a study of lymphopenia after photon versus proton radiotherapy. Regarding the study as a whole: A bigger post-nadir fall in TCR diversity correlated inversely with survival time in deceased patients. Authors raise, but do not show, better survival with proton therapy.

TCRdb's copy holds only in-frame clones and misses some; the assay was immunoSEQ multiplex PCR. Of roughly 30,000 clones listed, about 94% were seen once; the top ten hold approximately 0.72%. Looked up from germline, CDR1 is SGDLS and CDR2 is YYNGEE. The CDR3 has 15 amino acids. Germline trimming cut 4 bases from V and 0 bases from J; bases unmatched to any gene: 4. This clonotype originated in a woman between 50 and 59 years old with cholangiocarcinoma. Sequencing was performed on peripheral blood, taken from a patient treated with photon-based radiotherapy. The chain carries TRBV9 and TRBJ1-5; TRBD1 matches 7 bases. CDR3 bases: TGTGCCAGCAGCCCACAGGGGAATAGCAATCAGCCCCAGCATTTT. It yields the protein CASSPQGNSNQPQHF.